The 20 T cell receptor beta chains presented below share a single source sample, sequenced in a study of blood T cells in healthy people across ages. Next came a second PCR, run for about 7 to 12 cycles, which used a sample-barcoded 5' primer along with a J-beta primer mix. TCRdb re-analysed the 5' RACE reads in MiXCR, keeping a single row per CDR3 protein. The sample shows about 800,000 distinct CDR3 sequences, about three fifths of them seen only once. Sequencing was done on a sample of blood. These receptors were collected from a man aged 25 to 40 in good health.

The table lists this clonotype with a few counts. The chain couples TRBV15 to TRBJ2-1; either TRBD1 or TRBD2 may supply D (7 bases each). The CDR3 loop spans 13 amino acids. Trimming stripped 2 bases from V and 9 bases from J, with 11 bases between. The V gene's germline CDR1 is LNHNV and CDR2 YYDKDF (reference sequence). The CDR3 DNA reads TGTGCCACCAGCAGACAGGGGGAGGGTGAGCAGTTCTTC. Amino acid sequence: CATSRQGEGEQFF.

V and J are TRBV29-1 and TRBJ2-7; no clear D. The CDR3 contains 13 residues. The germline V gene encodes CDR1 SQVTM and CDR2 ANQGSEA. The V and J ends lost 3 bases and 3 bases respectively, with 12 bases between them. This chain's CDR3 is CSVEMGGRYEQYF. The CDR3 nucleotides are TGCAGCGTTGAGATGGGTGGACGCTACGAGCAGTACTTC.

V gene TRBV6-1 combines with J gene TRBJ2-1; 9 nucleotides match TRBD2. Germline V lookup: CDR1 MNHNS, CDR2 SASEGT. V gave up 2 bases and J gave up 9 bases; unmatched junction bases: 5. The CDR3 sequence is 14 residues long. CDR3 DNA sequence: TGTGCCAGCAGTGAACGCGGGAGGGCCGCTGAGCAGTTCTTC. Translation gives CASSERGRAAEQFF.

J is TRBJ1-4 and V is TRBV20-1; 11 positions match TRBD1. Trimming at V came to 4 bases and at J to 7 bases, leaving 2 bases not matched to a gene. The CDR3 spans 13 residues. CDR1 is DFQATT and CDR2 is SNEGSKA in the germline V gene (reference sequence). The CDR3 protein is CSAKDRGPEKLFF. The CDR3 DNA sequence: TGCAGTGCTAAGGACAGGGGGCCTGAAAAACTGTTTTTT.

V gene TRBV10-3 combines with J gene TRBJ2-7; D remains unclear. The germline CDR1 and CDR2 sequences are ENHRY and SYGVKD. Trimming took off 2 bases at V and 2 bases at J, with 16 bases between the two ends. The CDR3 spans 16 residues. CDR3 residues: CAISEVFGRTPYEQYF. CDR3 bases: TGTGCCATCAGTGAGGTTTTTGGCCGTACTCCCTACGAGCAGTACTTC.

V is TRBV10-3 and J is TRBJ1-1; 8 nucleotides match TRBD1. This CDR3 spans 15 amino acids. Germline V gene sequence: CDR1 ENHRY, CDR2 SYGVKD. Germline trimming cut 0 bases from V and 6 bases from J; bases unmatched to any gene: 6. The DNA of the CDR3 is TGTGCCATCAGTGAGTCTGACAGGGGTTCGTCTGAAGCTTTCTTT. The encoded protein is CAISESDRGSSEAFF.

This clonotype was detected only a few times. V gene TRBV11-2 combines with J gene TRBJ2-3, with no clear D. V was pared by 4 bases and J by 4 bases, with 6 bases between. This CDR3 has 12 residues. Germline values: CDR1 SGHAT, CDR2 FQNNGV. Written as DNA, the CDR3 is TGTGCCAGCAGCTGGTCCTCAGATACGCAGTATTTT. It codes for CASSWSSDTQYF.

The chain couples TRBV5-1 to TRBJ2-5, with 7 bases aligning to TRBD1. The CDR3 loop spans 14 amino acids. CDR1 is SGHRS, CDR2 YFSETQ, per germline. With 3 bases clipped from V and 5 bases from J, the junction kept 7 bases outside the gene matches. CDR3 coding DNA: TGCGCCAGCAGCTACGGACAGGAATTGGAGACCCAGTACTTC. Its translation: CASSYGQELETQYF.

This clonotype was detected only a few times. This chain links TRBV7-2 with TRBJ1-2; no reliable D call. Per the germline V gene, CDR1 is SGHTA and CDR2 is FQGNSA. Trimming removed 5 bases at V and 4 bases at J, with 17 bases between. This CDR3 region has 15 residues. Written as DNA, the CDR3 is TGTGCCAGCAGCCCGGACCTGACTTCCGTCTATGGCTACACCTTC. Its protein product is CASSPDLTSVYGYTF.

The rearrangement uses TRBV6-5 and TRBJ2-3, with D perhaps matching TRBD1 or TRBD2 (7 bases each). The V end was cut by 2 bases, the J end by 3 bases, with 24 bases between. The CDR3 covers 19 residues. Germline values: CDR1 MNHEY, CDR2 SVGAGI. In DNA, the CDR3 is TGTGCCAGCAGTTACGGGACCCCAGGGGGAGCGGGAAGGACAGATACGCAGTATTTT. Translating gives CASSYGTPGGAGRTDTQYF.

DNA of the CDR3: TGTGCCAGCAGTGAACAGGGGGTTAGGGCGCAGTATTTT. Its protein product is CASSEQGVRAQYF. The chain combines TRBV12-3 or TRBV12-4 with TRBJ2-3, with 8 positions matching TRBD1. The junction had 8 bases not matched to a gene; V was cut back by 5 bases and J by 10 bases. This CDR3 comprises 13 residues.

V gene TRBV5-4 combines with J gene TRBJ2-1; D possibly corresponds to TRBD2 (6 bases). V lost 4 bases to trimming and J lost 4 bases, with 15 bases between them. The CDR3 covers 15 residues. Germline assignment: CDR1 SGHNT and CDR2 YYREEE (reference sequence). The CDR3 is CASSPGLSQYNEQFF. CDR3 in DNA: TGTGCCAGCAGCCCGGGACTCAGCCAGTACAATGAGCAGTTCTTC.

This clonotype was detected only a few times. The V gene is TRBV10-3, the J gene TRBJ2-7; unclear D gene. Looked up from germline, CDR1 is ENHRY and CDR2 is SYGVKD. The CDR3 has 13 residues. V shed 1 base and J shed 2 bases, with 6 bases lying between them. CDR3 sequence (DNA): TGTGCCATCAGTGAGTGGTTGGCCTACGAGCAGTACTTC. Translation gives CAISEWLAYEQYF.

This clonotype was counted a single time. The junction shows a germline mismatch at one end, possibly a read error. The V gene is TRBV10-3, the J gene TRBJ1-5; D is unclear. The CDR3 length is 13 residues. The germline V gene encodes CDR1 ENHRY and CDR2 SYGVKD. CDR3 sequence (DNA): TGTGCCATACAGTTAGACAACAATCGGCCCCAGCATTTT. Translation gives CAIQLDNNRPQHF.

J is TRBJ2-5 and V is TRBV5-1, with 9 bases lining up with TRBD2. Germline V lookup: CDR1 SGHRS, CDR2 YFSETQ. The CDR3 is 16 amino acids. V lost 1 base and J lost 2; bases outside the gene matches: 6. The CDR3 nucleotides read TGCGCCAGCAGCTTGCTTATAGCGGGGGCACAAGAGACCCAGTACTTC. As protein: CASSLLIAGAQETQYF.

As DNA, the CDR3 is TGTGCCAGCAGCCAAGATCACCCATCCTGGGAGCAGTACTTC. This sequence encodes CASSQDHPSWEQYF. The chain carries TRBV3-1 and TRBJ2-7; unclear D gene. The CDR3 contains 14 residues. V dropped 0 bases and J dropped 7 bases, with 13 bases sitting between them. CDR1 is LGHDT, CDR2 YNNKEL, per germline (reference sequence).

The genes are TRBV25-1 and TRBJ2-5, with a tentative D call TRBD1 (6 bases). The assigned J gene may be wrong: the sequence end matches TRBJ2-7 better. The germline CDR1 and CDR2 sequences are MGHDK and SYGVNS. The CDR3 totals 11 residues. CDR3 region: CASEGVNEQYF. CDR3 in DNA: TGTGCCAGCGAGGGGGTAAACGAGCAGTACTTC.

The chain is built from TRBV7-9 and TRBJ2-7; tentative D call: TRBD2 (5 bases). V lost 5 bases to trimming and J lost 5 bases, with 13 bases between them. Germline CDR1 reads SEHNR; CDR2 reads FQNEAQ (reference sequence). The CDR3 is 13 amino acids. CDR3 DNA: TGTGCCAGCAGCAAACTCGGGGTGAACGAGCAGTACTTC. It specifies CASSKLGVNEQYF.

On this clonotype itself: A read error may be the cause here, since a much bigger clone is one base away. This chain uses TRBV29-1 with TRBJ2-7, with 7 bases matching TRBD2. Unmatched junction bases numbered 15, after V lost 3 bases and J lost 7 bases. The germline CDR1 and CDR2 sequences are SQVTM and ANQGSEA. This CDR3 has 15 amino acids. The CDR3 loop reads CSVDSGSGDYNEQYF. The CDR3 DNA follows: TGCAGCGTTGATAGCGGCAGCGGGGATTACAATGAGCAGTACTTC.

The genes are TRBV5-4 and TRBJ2-1, with D perhaps being TRBD1 or TRBD2 (5 bases each). The CDR3 contains 12 residues. The germline gives CDR1 SGHNT, CDR2 YYREEE (reference sequence). V lost 0 bases and J 9 bases, leaving 7 bases between the germline ends. CDR3 sequence (DNA): TGTGCCAGCAGCTTGGCAGGGACTGAGCAGTTCTTC. Amino acid sequence: CASSLAGTEQFF.